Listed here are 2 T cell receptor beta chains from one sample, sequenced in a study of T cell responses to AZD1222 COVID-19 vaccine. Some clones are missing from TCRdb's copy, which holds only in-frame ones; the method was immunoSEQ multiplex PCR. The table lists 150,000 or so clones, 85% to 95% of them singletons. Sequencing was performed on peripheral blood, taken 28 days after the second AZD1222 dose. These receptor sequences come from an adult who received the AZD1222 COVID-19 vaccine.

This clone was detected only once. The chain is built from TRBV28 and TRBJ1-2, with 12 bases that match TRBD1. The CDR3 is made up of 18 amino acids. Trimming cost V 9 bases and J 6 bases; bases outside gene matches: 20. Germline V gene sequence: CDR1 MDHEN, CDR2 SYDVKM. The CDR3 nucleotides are TGTGCCAGTCCTGGAGAGGGGACAGGGGGCGCCAGGGTTCATGGCTACACCTTC. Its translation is CASPGEGTGGARVHGYTF.

The CDR3 loop reads CASSVAGGPDEQYF. The CDR3 bases are TGTGCCAGCAGCGTAGCGGGAGGGCCGGACGAGCAGTACTTC. The chain employs TRBV9 and TRBJ2-7, with 8 bases lining up with TRBD2. Germline trimming cut 0 bases from V and 5 bases from J; bases unmatched to any gene: 4. Germline assignment: CDR1 SGDLS and CDR2 YYNGEE. This CDR3 region has 14 residues.